The entry below gives a single T cell receptor beta chain sequence along with its context. This CDR3 is 16 amino acids long. In germline, CDR1 is MGHRA, CDR2 YSYEKL. V shed 0 bases and J shed 7 bases, with 15 bases lying between them. Reverse transcription of all isolated RNA meant that expressed TCRB transcripts were sequenced. Sequenced by immunoSEQ multiplex PCR; TCRdb stores in-frame clones only, minus some. Of 150,000 to 200,000 clones listed, over 7.5% were seen once; the top ten hold roughly 2.5%. The entry originates in a study of beta chain features in type 1 diabetes. There was one heparinised blood draw per donor, averaging around 0.11 L. Cell sorting via CD45RO/CCR7/CD25/CD127/CD95/CD27 was performed to obtain CD4+ naive, central memory, regulatory and stem cell-like memory cells.

The sample taken for sequencing was central memory CD4+ T cells from blood. This TCR was sampled from a woman under 30 in good health. The V and J genes are TRBV4-1 and TRBJ1-4; tentative D call: TRBD1 (5 bases). DNA for the CDR3: TGCGCCAGCAGCCAAGACCCCCACAGGATGGGTGAAAAACTGTTTTTT. Encoded protein: CASSQDPHRMGEKLFF.